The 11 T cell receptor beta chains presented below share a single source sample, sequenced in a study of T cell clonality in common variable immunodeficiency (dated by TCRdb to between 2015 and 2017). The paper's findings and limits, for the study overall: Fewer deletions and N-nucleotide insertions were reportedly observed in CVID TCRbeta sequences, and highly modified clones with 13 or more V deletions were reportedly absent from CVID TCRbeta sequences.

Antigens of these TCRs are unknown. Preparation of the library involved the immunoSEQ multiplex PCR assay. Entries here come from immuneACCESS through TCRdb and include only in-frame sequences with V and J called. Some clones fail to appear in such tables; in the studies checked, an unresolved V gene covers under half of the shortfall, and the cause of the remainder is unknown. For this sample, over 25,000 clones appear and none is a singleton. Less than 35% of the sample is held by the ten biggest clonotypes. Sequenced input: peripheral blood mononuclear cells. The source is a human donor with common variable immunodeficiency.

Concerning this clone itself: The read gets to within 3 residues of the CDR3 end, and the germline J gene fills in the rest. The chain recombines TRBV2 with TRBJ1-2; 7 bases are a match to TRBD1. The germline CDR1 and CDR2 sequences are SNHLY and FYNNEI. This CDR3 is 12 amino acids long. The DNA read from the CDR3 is TGTGCCAGCAGTTCAGGGGGAACTTTC. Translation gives CASSSGGTF. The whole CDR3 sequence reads CASSSGGTFYTF.

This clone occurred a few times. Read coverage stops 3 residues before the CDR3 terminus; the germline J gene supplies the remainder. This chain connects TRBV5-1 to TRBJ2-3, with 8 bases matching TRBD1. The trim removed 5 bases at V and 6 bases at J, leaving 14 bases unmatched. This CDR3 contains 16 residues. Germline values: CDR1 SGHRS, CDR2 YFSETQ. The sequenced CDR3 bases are TGCGCCAGCAGTCAGGCACCGGGACAGGATAGGGATACG. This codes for CASSQAPGQDRDT. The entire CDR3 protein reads CASSQAPGQDRDTQYF.

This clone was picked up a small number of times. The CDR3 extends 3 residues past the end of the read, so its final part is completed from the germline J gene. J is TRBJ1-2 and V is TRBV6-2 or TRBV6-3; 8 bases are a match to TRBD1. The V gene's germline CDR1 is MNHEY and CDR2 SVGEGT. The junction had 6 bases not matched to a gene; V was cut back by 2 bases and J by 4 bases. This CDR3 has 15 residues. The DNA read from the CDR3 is TGTGCCAGCAGTTACGGACAGGGCGGGATCTATGGC. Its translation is CASSYGQGGIYG. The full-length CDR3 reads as CASSYGQGGIYGYTF.

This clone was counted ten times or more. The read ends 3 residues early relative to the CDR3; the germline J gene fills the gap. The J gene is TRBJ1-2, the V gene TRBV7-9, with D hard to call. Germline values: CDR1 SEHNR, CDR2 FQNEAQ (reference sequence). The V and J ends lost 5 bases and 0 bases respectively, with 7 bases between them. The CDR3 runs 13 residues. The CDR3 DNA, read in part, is TGTGCCAGCAGCCGGGGTTCTAACTATGGC. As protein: CASSRGSNYG. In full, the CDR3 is CASSRGSNYGYTF.

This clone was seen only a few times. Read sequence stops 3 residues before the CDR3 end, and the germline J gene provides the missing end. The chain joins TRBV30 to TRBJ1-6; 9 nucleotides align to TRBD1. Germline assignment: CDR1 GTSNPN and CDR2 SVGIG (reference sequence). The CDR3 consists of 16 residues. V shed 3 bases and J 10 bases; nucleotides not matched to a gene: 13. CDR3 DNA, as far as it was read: TGTGCCTGGAGACCCCCGGGACAGGGTTTTGGATCACCC. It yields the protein CAWRPPGQGFGSP. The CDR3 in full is CAWRPPGQGFGSPLHF.

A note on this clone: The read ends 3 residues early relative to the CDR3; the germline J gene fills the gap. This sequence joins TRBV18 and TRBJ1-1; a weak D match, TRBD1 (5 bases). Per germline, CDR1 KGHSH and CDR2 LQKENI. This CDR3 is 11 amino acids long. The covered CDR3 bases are TGTGCCAGCTCACCGAGCAGGGTG. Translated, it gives CASSPSRV. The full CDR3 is CASSPSRVAFF.

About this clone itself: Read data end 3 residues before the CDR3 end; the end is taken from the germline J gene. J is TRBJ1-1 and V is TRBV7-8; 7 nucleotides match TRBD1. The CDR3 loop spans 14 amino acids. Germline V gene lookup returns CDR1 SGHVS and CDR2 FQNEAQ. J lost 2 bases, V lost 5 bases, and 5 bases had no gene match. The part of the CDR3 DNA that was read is TGTGCCAGCAGCGCGCAGGGGGGAAACACTGAA. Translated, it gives CASSAQGGNTE. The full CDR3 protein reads CASSAQGGNTEAFF.

CDR3 amino acids: CASSEAGQHRVGSYTF. The CDR3 bases that were read are TGTGCCAGCAGTGAAGCAGGGCAGCACAGGGTTGGGAGC. The chain joins TRBV6-1 to TRBJ1-2, with TRBD1 as a possible D gene (6 bases). The read ends 3 residues early relative to the CDR3; the germline J gene fills the gap. Germline assignment: CDR1 MNHNS and CDR2 SASEGT. The CDR3 extends over 16 amino acids.

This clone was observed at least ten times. The CDR3: CASSSAVVSGEETQYF. The CDR3 bases that were read are TGCGCCAGCAGCTCTGCTGTTGTCAGCGGGGAAGAGACC. The genes are TRBV5-1 and TRBJ2-5; 7 bases line up with TRBD2. The read falls 3 residues short of the CDR3 end, and the missing part is taken from the germline J gene. Trimming removed 3 bases from V and 3 bases from J; junction bases left unmatched: 11. The length of the CDR3 is 16 residues. Germline lookup yields CDR1 SGHRS and CDR2 YFSETQ. The full variable domain, completed using reference TRBV5-1 and TRBJ2-5, is KAGVTQTPRYLIKTRGQQVTLSCSPISGHRSVSWYQQTPGQGLQFLFEYFSETQRNKGNFPGRFSGRQFSNSRSEMNVSTLELGDSALYLCASSSAVVSGEETQYFGPGTRLLVL.

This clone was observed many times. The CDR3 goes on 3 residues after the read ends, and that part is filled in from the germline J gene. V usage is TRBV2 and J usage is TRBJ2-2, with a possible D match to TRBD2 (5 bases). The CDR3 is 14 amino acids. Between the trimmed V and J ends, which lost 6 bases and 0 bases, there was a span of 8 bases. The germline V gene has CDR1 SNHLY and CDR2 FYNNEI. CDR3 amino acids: CASSLRANTGELFF. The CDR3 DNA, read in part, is TGTGCCAGCAGCCTGAGGGCGAACACCGGGGAG.

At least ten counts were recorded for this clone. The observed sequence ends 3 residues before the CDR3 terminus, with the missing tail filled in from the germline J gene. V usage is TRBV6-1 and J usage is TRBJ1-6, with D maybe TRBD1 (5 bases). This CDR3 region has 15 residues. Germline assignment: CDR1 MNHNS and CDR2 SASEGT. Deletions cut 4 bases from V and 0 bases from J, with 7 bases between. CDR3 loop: CASSGTPSYNSPLHF. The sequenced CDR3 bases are TGTGCCAGCAGTGGGACACCCTCCTATAATTCACCC.